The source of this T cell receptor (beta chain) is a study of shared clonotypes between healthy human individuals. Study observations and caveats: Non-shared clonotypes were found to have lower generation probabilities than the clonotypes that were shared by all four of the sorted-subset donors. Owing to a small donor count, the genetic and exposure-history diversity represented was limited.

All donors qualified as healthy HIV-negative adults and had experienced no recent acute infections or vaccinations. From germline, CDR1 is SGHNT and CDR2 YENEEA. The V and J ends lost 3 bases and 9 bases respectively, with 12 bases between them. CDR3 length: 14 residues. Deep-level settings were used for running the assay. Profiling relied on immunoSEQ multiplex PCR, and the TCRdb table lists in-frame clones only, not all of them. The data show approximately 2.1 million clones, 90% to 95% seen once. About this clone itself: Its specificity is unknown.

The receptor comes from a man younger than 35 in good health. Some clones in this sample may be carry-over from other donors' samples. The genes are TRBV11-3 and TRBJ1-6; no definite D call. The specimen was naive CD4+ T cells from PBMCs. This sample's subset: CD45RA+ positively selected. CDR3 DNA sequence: TGTGCCAGCAGCTTCGGACGCGAAGGTTCACCCCTCCACTTT. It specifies CASSFGREGSPLHF. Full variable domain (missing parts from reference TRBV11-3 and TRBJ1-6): EAGVVQSPRYKIIEKKQPVAFWCNPISGHNTLYWYLQNLGQGPELLIRYENEEAVDDSQLPKDRFSAERLKGVDSTLKIQPAELGDSAVYLCASSFGREGSPLHFGNGTRLTVT.